The sequence of this TCR beta chain was determined in a study of T cells expressing NK-cell markers. Study context: All TCR beta repertoires analysed originated from sorted CD3+CD56+NKG2C+, CD3+CD56+NKG2C- and CD3+CD56-NKG2C+ T cells. There were seven HCMV-seropositive donors and one seronegative donor among the eight sequenced.

Turning to this clonotype: Its antigen remains unidentified.

Beta-chain TCR cDNA was generated via 5'RACE template switching with UMIs. With the 5' RACE reads reprocessed, TCRdb shows one record per CDR3 protein and no DNA. In total, the table holds about 300,000 distinct CDR3 sequences. The CDR3 has 11 amino acids. From germline, CDR1 is DFQATT and CDR2 SNEGSKA (reference sequence). Findings and caveats of the study: Roughly 6 donors showed dominant NKG2C+ clonotypes comprising about 1.0-7.5% of their CD8+ T cells.

Input material: blood T cells: a sorted CD56 or NKG2C T cell subset, CD4+ or CD8+ T cells, or bulk PBMC T cells (not recorded which). The TCR originated in a woman between 18 and 69 years old in good health. The rearrangement joins TRBV20-1 to TRBJ1-3. CDR3 protein: CSMSSGNTIYF.